These 16 T cell receptor beta chains came from one sample sequenced in a study of human T cells and chemical hapten exposure. TCRdb called the RACE reads again in MiXCR, with one record for every CDR3 protein. The table records tens of thousands of distinct CDR3 sequences, around 7.8% of them present only once. Time point in this sample: patch test 1, 2 weeks after DPC sensitization. Specified treatment: therapeutic diphenylcyclopropenone sensitization with weekly scalp DPC. This specimen consisted of whole blood, obtained in connection with sensitization to the hapten diphenylcyclopropenone (DPC). These receptors all come from a woman aged 25-40 years with alopecia areata. Some clones in this sample may be carry-over from other donors' samples.

This clonotype has only a few counts. The rearrangement uses TRBV20-1 and TRBJ2-7, with D tentatively TRBD1 (6 bases). Germline CDR1 reads DFQATT; CDR2 reads SNEGSKA (reference sequence). Trimming shortened V by 3 bases and J by 2 bases, and 17 bases separated the two germline ends. The CDR3 loop spans 15 amino acids. DNA for the CDR3: TGCAGTGCTAGTAATAGGAAACAGGGACCCTACGAGCAGTACTTC. It encodes CSASNRKQGPYEQYF.

This clonotype appeared a few times. This chain uses TRBV30 with TRBJ1-5; D is unclear. Trimming cost V 0 bases and J 6 bases, with 12 bases left between them. The CDR3 totals 14 residues. Germline loops: CDR1 GTSNPN, CDR2 SVGIG (reference sequence). CDR3 loop: CAWSVAEGSQPQHF. CDR3 DNA sequence: TGTGCCTGGAGTGTAGCCGAGGGAAGTCAGCCCCAGCATTTT.

This clonotype was seen more than once but under ten times. This chain joins TRBV5-1 and TRBJ2-5; tentatively, D is TRBD2 (5 bases). The V gene lost 0 bases and the J gene lost 2 bases, with 11 bases spanning the gap. The CDR3 sequence is 15 residues long. Germline V CDR1 and CDR2: SGHRS, YFSETQ. The CDR3 reads CASSLAVGEQETQYF. CDR3 DNA sequence: TGCGCCAGCAGCTTGGCCGTTGGGGAGCAAGAGACCCAGTACTTC.

In this sample, this clonotype turned up a few times. The chain recombines TRBV9 with TRBJ2-3; D not certain. Germline V gives CDR1 SGDLS, CDR2 YYNGEE. Trimming pared 4 bases from V and 2 bases from J, leaving 11 bases between. This CDR3 contains 14 residues. CDR3 nucleotide sequence: TGTGCCAGCAGCCCAGGTTCGATCACAGATACGCAGTATTTT. This gives the protein CASSPGSITDTQYF.

This clonotype has at least ten counts. V and J are TRBV9 and TRBJ2-2; D not certain. CDR3 length: 11 amino acids. From germline, CDR1 is SGDLS and CDR2 YYNGEE. The germline V and J ends were trimmed by 3 bases and 7 bases, with 4 bases remaining between them. Here the CDR3 reads CASSAYGELFF. CDR3 DNA: TGTGCCAGCAGCGCGTACGGGGAGCTGTTTTTT.

This clonotype was detected ten times or more. This chain connects TRBV7-9 to TRBJ1-1, with 11 nucleotides matching TRBD1. The CDR3 length is 15 residues. Per germline, CDR1 SEHNR and CDR2 FQNEAQ (reference sequence). Unmatched junction bases numbered 2, after V lost 1 base and J lost 4 bases. CDR3 sequence: CASSLGGTGGTEAFF. DNA for the CDR3: TGTGCCAGCAGCTTAGGAGGGACAGGGGGCACTGAAGCTTTCTTT.

This clonotype was seen repeatedly, ten times or more. The CDR3 sequence is CASSWGLAGALLDTQYF. The CDR3 DNA follows: TGCGCCAGCAGCTGGGGGTTAGCGGGGGCGCTCCTAGATACGCAGTATTTT. The genes are TRBV5-1 and TRBJ2-3; 9 bases are a match to TRBD2. Trimming at V came to 3 bases and at J to 5 bases, leaving 13 bases not matched to a gene. This CDR3 is 17 amino acids long. Germline loops: CDR1 SGHRS, CDR2 YFSETQ.

This clonotype appeared a few times. The chain recombines TRBV6-1 with TRBJ2-3, with D hard to call. This CDR3 has 13 amino acids. With 4 bases removed from V and 3 bases from J, the gap between germline ends came to 8 bases. Per the germline V gene, CDR1 is MNHNS and CDR2 is SASEGT. For the CDR3, the DNA is TGTGCCAGCAGTGGCACAGAGACAGATACGCAGTATTTT. This encodes CASSGTETDTQYF.

Ten or more counts support this clonotype. The chain recombines TRBV7-9 with TRBJ1-4; 7 positions match TRBD1. In germline, CDR1 is SEHNR, CDR2 FQNEAQ (reference sequence). CDR3 length: 15 residues. The J segment lost 5 bases and the V segment lost 4 bases, leaving 7 bases of the junction unmatched. DNA of the CDR3: TGTGCCAGCAGCTCGGTAACCAGGGGGAATGAAAAACTGTTTTTT. Translated: CASSSVTRGNEKLFF.

The genes are TRBV12-3 or TRBV12-4 and TRBJ2-1; TRBD1 aligns across 8 bases. V lost 6 bases, J lost 7 bases, and 14 bases stayed unmatched. The CDR3 runs to 16 residues. The DNA of the CDR3 is TGTGCCAGCAGGGGTCCCGGGACAGGTTGTGGGAATGAGCAGTTCTTC. Translating gives CASRGPGTGCGNEQFF.

The chain joins TRBV12-5 to TRBJ1-5, with TRBD1 as a possible D gene (5 bases). The CDR3 runs to 13 residues. V was shortened by 6 bases and J by 9 bases, with 15 bases between the two germline ends. The germline gives CDR1 LGHNT, CDR2 FRNRAP. The CDR3 nucleotides read TGTGCTAGTGGGAGGGACGCCGCTGGGCCCCAGCATTTT. Amino acids: CASGRDAAGPQHF. Complete variable domain (other parts from reference TRBV12-5 and TRBJ1-5): DARVTQTPRHKVTEMGQEVTMRCQPILGHNTVFWYRQTMMQGLELLAYFRNRAPLDDSGMPKDRFSAEMPDATLATLKIQPSEPRDSAVYFCASGRDAAGPQHFGDGTRLSIL.

A few counts support this clonotype. The chain has TRBV19 and TRBJ2-1; 10 nucleotides agree with TRBD2. The V gene's germline CDR1 is LNHDA and CDR2 SQIVND (reference sequence). The CDR3 extends over 15 amino acids. V lost 0 bases, J lost 7 bases, and 3 bases stayed unmatched. The chain's CDR3 is CASSIDSGGENEQFF. The CDR3 nucleotides are TGTGCCAGTAGTATAGACAGCGGGGGGGAGAATGAGCAGTTCTTC.

This clonotype has just a few counts. The V gene is TRBV4-1, the J gene TRBJ1-1, with D uncertain. This CDR3 comprises 14 residues. The germline CDR1 and CDR2 sequences are MGHRA and YSYEKL. V was shortened by 0 bases and J by 5 bases, with 10 bases between the two germline ends. The CDR3 coding sequence is TGCGCCAGCAGCCAAGAGGTTACGAGGACTGAAGCTTTCTTT. Residues: CASSQEVTRTEAFF.

By frequency in the sample, this clonotype is medium-sized (0.01 to 0.1%). This chain links TRBV7-9 with TRBJ2-1, with D possibly called TRBD1 or TRBD2 (6 bases each). V shed 5 bases and J shed 9 bases, with 17 bases lying between them. Looked up from germline, CDR1 is SEHNR and CDR2 is FQNEAQ (reference sequence). The CDR3 covers 14 residues. This CDR3 is CASSAHSGGGEQFF. As DNA, the CDR3 is TGTGCCAGCAGCGCACACTCTGGAGGGGGTGAGCAGTTCTTC.

J is TRBJ1-2 and V is TRBV7-9; D is unresolved. The length of the CDR3 is 13 residues. Trimming pared 7 bases from V and 4 bases from J, leaving 13 bases between. Per germline, CDR1 SEHNR and CDR2 FQNEAQ (reference sequence). CDR3 residues: CASTPQEGYGYTF. As DNA, the CDR3 is TGTGCCAGCACCCCACAAGAGGGCTATGGCTACACCTTC.

This clonotype came up a few times. The rearrangement uses TRBV5-4 and TRBJ1-2; 10 bases match TRBD1. Unmatched junction bases numbered 7, after V lost 7 bases and J lost 7 bases. Germline V gives CDR1 SGHNT, CDR2 YYREEE (reference sequence). The CDR3 is made up of 13 amino acids. This CDR3 is CASGRQGALGYTF. The CDR3 DNA reads TGTGCCAGCGGTAGACAGGGGGCCCTTGGCTACACCTTC. Full variable domain (remainder filled in from reference TRBV5-4 and TRBJ1-2): ETGVTQSPTHLIKTRGQQVTLRCSSQSGHNTVSWYQQALGQGPQFIFQYYREEENGRGNFPPRFSGLQFPNYSSELNVNALELDDSALYLCASGRQGALGYTFGSGTRLTVV.